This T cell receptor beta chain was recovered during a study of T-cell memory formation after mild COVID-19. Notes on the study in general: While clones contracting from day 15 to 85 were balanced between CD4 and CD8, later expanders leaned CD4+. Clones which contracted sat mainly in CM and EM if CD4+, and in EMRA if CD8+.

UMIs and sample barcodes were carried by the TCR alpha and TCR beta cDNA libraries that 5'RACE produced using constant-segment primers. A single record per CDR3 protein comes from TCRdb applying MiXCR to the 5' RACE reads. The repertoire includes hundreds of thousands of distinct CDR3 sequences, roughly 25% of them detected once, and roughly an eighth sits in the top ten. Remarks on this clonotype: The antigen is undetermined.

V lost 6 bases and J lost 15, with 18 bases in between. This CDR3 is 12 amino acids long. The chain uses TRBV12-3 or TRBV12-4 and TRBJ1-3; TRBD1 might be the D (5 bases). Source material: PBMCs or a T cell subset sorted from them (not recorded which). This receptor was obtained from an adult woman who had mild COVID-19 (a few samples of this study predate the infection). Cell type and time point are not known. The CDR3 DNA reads TGTGCCAGCAGACTGGGGCGAGGCGTCGGATATTTT. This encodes CASRLGRGVGYF.